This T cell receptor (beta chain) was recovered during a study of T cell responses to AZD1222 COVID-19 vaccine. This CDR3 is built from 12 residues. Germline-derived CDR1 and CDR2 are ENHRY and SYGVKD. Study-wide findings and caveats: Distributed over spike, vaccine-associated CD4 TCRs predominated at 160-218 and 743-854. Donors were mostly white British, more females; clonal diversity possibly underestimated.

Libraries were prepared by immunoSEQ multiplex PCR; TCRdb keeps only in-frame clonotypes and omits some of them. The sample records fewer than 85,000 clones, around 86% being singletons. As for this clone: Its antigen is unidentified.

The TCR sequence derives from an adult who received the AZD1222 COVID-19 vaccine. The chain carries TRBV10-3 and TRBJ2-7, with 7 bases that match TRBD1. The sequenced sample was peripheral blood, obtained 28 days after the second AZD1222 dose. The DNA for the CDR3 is TGTGCTATAGAAGGGGGCGGTAACGAGCAGTACTTC. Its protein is CAIEGGGNEQYF.